This is a list of T cell receptor beta chains from one sample in a study of a mutant IDH1 vaccine in newly diagnosed glioma. The antigens of these receptors remain unknown. Data came from immunoSEQ multiplex PCR; TCRdb stores just in-frame clones and leaves some out. The sample yields around 56,000 clones, approximately 79% seen once. Sample: PBMCs, taken from a glioma patient whose treatment included an IDH1 peptide vaccine. These receptors all stem from a woman aged 18-35 years with glioma. Some clones in this sample may be carry-over from other donors' samples. The CDR3 runs from the conserved cysteine through the conserved F or W. Fields, in order: clone size, J gene, D gene, V gene, CDR3 protein, CDR3 DNA. A D gene is named only where the DNA matches it firmly. A clone size is listed for some rows: how often the clone was seen (once, few, many), or a class if it is expanded.

.,TRBJ1-5,.,TRBV5-6,CASSVGQGANSNQPQRF,.
.,TRBJ2-7,TRBD1,TRBV6-5,CASMLSGTAYEQYF,TGTGCCAGCATGCTGTCCGGGACAGCCTACGAGCAGTACTTC
.,TRBJ2-7,TRBD2,TRBV5-5,CASSQLAGGSYEQYF,TGTGCCAGCAGCCAACTAGCGGGGGGCTCCTACGAGCAGTACTTC
.,TRBJ2-7,.,TRBV6-1,CASSWGYEQYF,TGTGCCAGCAGTTGGGGCTACGAGCAGTACTTC
.,TRBJ2-7,.,TRBV7-8,CASSLGPDSYEQYF,TGTGCCAGCAGCTTAGGCCCAGACTCCTACGAGCAGTACTTC
.,TRBJ1-1,.,TRBV5-5,CASTQVWLTEAFF,TGTGCCAGCACCCAGGTTTGGTTGACTGAAGCTTTCTTT
.,TRBJ2-1,.,TRBV6-5,CASSSRHRLYNEQFF,TGTGCCAGCAGTTCTCGACACCGACTTTACAATGAGCAGTTCTTC
.,TRBJ2-1,TRBD2,TRBV9,CASSVQASGRNEQFF,TGTGCCAGCAGCGTACAGGCTAGCGGTCGGAATGAGCAGTTCTTC
.,TRBJ1-5,TRBD1,TRBV6-6,CASTETGFSNQPQHF,TGTGCCAGCACCGAGACAGGGTTCAGCAATCAGCCCCAGCATTTT
.,TRBJ2-5,.,TRBV30,CAWSDSRRETQYF,TGTGCCTGGAGCGACAGCCGGAGAGAGACCCAGTACTTC
.,TRBJ2-3,.,TRBV27,CASSLYYSTDTQYF,TGTGCCAGCAGTTTGTATTATAGCACAGATACGCAGTATTTT
.,TRBJ2-5,TRBD2,TRBV30,CAWSGGGLGETQYF,TGTGCCTGGAGTGGGGGAGGGCTGGGGGAGACCCAGTACTTC
.,TRBJ1-1,TRBD1,TRBV10-3,CAISPTGSRTEAFF,TGTGCCATCAGCCCGACAGGGAGTAGGACTGAAGCTTTCTTT
once,TRBJ1-1,.,TRBV7-9,CASGGILEAFF,TGTGCCAGCGGGGGGATCCTAGAAGCTTTCTTT
.,TRBJ1-5,.,TRBV6-6,CASSSFNQPQHF,TGTGCCAGCAGTTCCTTTAATCAGCCCCAGCATTTT
.,TRBJ1-1,.,TRBV29-1,CSATLLTEEAFF,TGCAGCGCTACGCTCCTAACAGAAGAAGCTTTCTTT
.,TRBJ1-5,TRBD1,TRBV19,CASSRSAGTGSDQPQHF,TGTGCCAGTAGTAGAAGCGCCGGGACAGGGAGTGATCAGCCCCAGCATTTT
.,TRBJ1-2,.,TRBV19,CASSTEQGLGGYTF,TGTGCCAGTAGTACTGAACAGGGTTTGGGTGGCTACACCTTC
.,TRBJ2-7,TRBD2,TRBV29-1,CSVVGLAHEQYF,TGCAGCGTTGTAGGACTAGCCCACGAGCAGTACTTC
.,TRBJ1-4,TRBD1,TRBV6-1,CASSTQGGYEKLFF,TGTGCCAGCTCTACTCAGGGGGGTTATGAAAAACTGTTTTTT
.,TRBJ1-2,TRBD1,TRBV19,CASSAQETGYIYGYTF,TGTGCCAGTAGTGCCCAAGAGACAGGGTATATATATGGCTACACCTTC
.,TRBJ1-2,.,TRBV7-4,CASSSMEGYTF,TGTGCCAGCAGCTCCATGGAGGGCTACACCTTC
.,TRBJ2-3,.,TRBV4-2,CASSQPIETDTQYF,TGTGCCAGCAGCCAACCGATAGAGACAGATACGCAGTATTTT
once,TRBJ2-1,.,TRBV29-1,CSAEDSPGNEQFF,TGCAGCGCCGAGGACTCTCCCGGCAATGAGCAGTTCTTC
.,TRBJ2-2,.,TRBV6-5,CASSTGSHTGELFF,TGTGCCAGCAGTACGGGGTCCCACACCGGGGAGCTGTTTTTT
.,TRBJ1-2,.,TRBV4-3,CASSQEVGRANYGYTF,TGCGCCAGCAGCCAAGAGGTGGGGCGGGCTAACTATGGCTACACCTTC
.,TRBJ2-1,.,TRBV19,CASSIVPTSGSNEQFF,TGTGCCAGTAGTATAGTTCCGACTAGTGGGAGCAATGAGCAGTTCTTC
.,TRBJ2-2,.,TRBV10-2,CASSGLNTGELFF,TGCGCCAGCAGTGGTCTCAACACCGGGGAGCTGTTTTTT
.,TRBJ2-5,TRBD2,TRBV7-2,CASSLTSGGAGETQYF,TGTGCCAGCAGCCTGACTAGCGGGGGGGCGGGAGAGACCCAGTACTTC
.,TRBJ1-4,TRBD1,TRBV19,CASSMGTGDEKLFF,TGTGCCAGTAGTATGGGGACAGGGGACGAAAAACTGTTTTTT
.,TRBJ2-3,.,TRBV2,CASWARPSTDTQYF,TGTGCCAGCTGGGCGCGACCTAGCACAGATACGCAGTATTTT
.,TRBJ2-7,.,TRBV29-1,CSVARGYEQYF,TGCAGCGTTGCAAGGGGGTACGAGCAGTACTTC
.,TRBJ2-7,.,TRBV14,CASSQGRWEQYF,TGTGCCAGCAGCCAAGGGCGTTGGGAGCAGTACTTC
once,TRBJ2-5,.,TRBV5-4,CASSLEVNRQETQYF,TGTGCCAGCAGCTTGGAGGTCAACCGCCAAGAGACCCAGTACTTC
.,TRBJ1-1,.,TRBV5-6,CASSLGGLVNTEAFF,TGTGCCAGCAGCTTGGGAGGGTTAGTGAACACTGAAGCTTTCTTT
.,TRBJ2-7,TRBD2,TRBV7-2,CASSLVLAGGLSYEQYF,TGTGCCAGCAGCTTAGTGCTAGCGGGGGGCTTATCCTACGAGCAGTACTTC
.,TRBJ1-4,.,TRBV11-3,CASSLDLVSRMFF,TGTGCCAGCAGCTTAGATCTAGTCTCAAGGATGTTTTTT
.,TRBJ1-5,TRBD1,TRBV2,CASRTGTESNQPQHF,TGTGCCAGCAGAACCGGGACAGAGAGCAATCAGCCCCAGCATTTT
once,TRBJ1-5,TRBD1,TRBV30,CAWTHRGTGGNQPQHF,TGTGCCTGGACTCACAGGGGCACGGGAGGCAATCAGCCCCAGCATTTT
.,TRBJ1-1,.,TRBV7-9,CASSTWGGTEAFF,TGTGCCAGCAGCACATGGGGAGGCACTGAAGCTTTCTTT
few,TRBJ2-3,.,TRBV7-6,CASSLEVRGTDTQYF,TGTGCCAGCAGCTTAGAGGTGAGGGGCACAGATACGCAGTATTTT
few,TRBJ2-7,.,TRBV9,CASSVGDDSSYEQYF,TGTGCCAGCAGCGTTGGGGACGACTCCTCCTACGAGCAGTACTTC
.,TRBJ1-6,.,TRBV5-4,CASSLYLEINSPLHF,TGTGCCAGCAGCTTGTACTTGGAGATAAATTCACCCCTCCACTTT
few,TRBJ1-3,.,TRBV25-1,CASSDKVNTIYF,TGTGCCAGCAGTGACAAGGTCAACACCATATATTTT
.,TRBJ2-7,.,TRBV11-2,CASGVGEKAEQYF,TGTGCCAGCGGCGTGGGGGAGAAGGCCGAGCAGTACTTC
.,TRBJ1-5,.,TRBV19,CASSVTGSNQPQHF,TGTGCCAGTAGTGTTACAGGTAGCAATCAGCCCCAGCATTTT
.,TRBJ2-2,.,TRBV2,CASINQRANTGELFF,TGTGCCAGCATCAACCAGCGGGCGAACACCGGGGAGCTGTTTTTT
.,TRBJ2-1,.,TRBV29-1,CSVEGNEQFF,TGCAGCGTGGAAGGCAATGAGCAGTTCTTC
.,TRBJ1-1,TRBD1,TRBV6-5,CASSKDRVNTEAFF,TGTGCCAGCAGTAAGGACAGGGTGAACACTGAAGCTTTCTTT
.,TRBJ2-2,TRBD2,TRBV9,CASSPGTSGGWDPGELFF,TGTGCCAGCAGCCCGGGGACTAGCGGGGGTTGGGATCCCGGGGAGCTGTTTTTT
.,TRBJ2-7,.,TRBV6-1,CASSEDFASGIVF,.
few,TRBJ1-6,.,TRBV30,CAWRGLPGTPLHF,TGTGCCTGGAGAGGCCTCCCCGGGACACCCCTCCACTTT
.,TRBJ1-5,.,TRBV9,CASSSTGYQPQHF,TGTGCCAGCAGCTCGACAGGTTATCAGCCCCAGCATTTT
.,TRBJ2-3,TRBD2,TRBV7-3,CASSAWGGSTDTQYF,TGTGCCAGCAGCGCCTGGGGGGGGAGCACAGATACGCAGTATTTT
.,TRBJ2-1,TRBD2,TRBV6-6,CASKVAGEGNNEQFF,TGTGCCAGCAAGGTAGCGGGAGAGGGGAACAATGAGCAGTTCTTC
few,TRBJ2-1,TRBD1,TRBV6-6,CASTSGTEAEQFF,TGTGCCAGCACCTCCGGGACAGAGGCTGAGCAGTTCTTC